This T cell receptor beta chain was documented in a study of T-cell memory formation after mild COVID-19. A word on this clonotype: What it recognizes is unknown.

The V end was cut by 0 bases, the J end by 6 bases, with 15 bases between. Germline V gene sequence: CDR1 MNHEY, CDR2 SVGAGI. The CDR3 spans 16 residues. Study conclusions and caveats: Shrinking CD4+ clones resided mostly in CM and EM, and CD8+ ones in EMRA.

From 5'RACE with constant-segment primers came TCR alpha and TCR beta cDNA libraries that carried sample barcodes and UMIs. MiXCR was run by TCRdb on the 5' RACE reads, yielding one entry per CDR3 protein. Among tens of thousands of distinct CDR3 sequences listed, 16% were seen once. What was sequenced was PBMCs or a T cell subset sorted from them (not recorded which). The V gene is TRBV6-5, the J gene TRBJ2-4, with D perhaps TRBD2 (6 bases). The receptor's source is an adult woman who had mild COVID-19 (a few samples of this study predate the infection). Cell type and time point are not known. In DNA, the CDR3 is TGTGCCAGCAGTTACTCGTGGGGGGTAGGGGTAAACATTCAGTACTTC. Protein sequence: CASSYSWGVGVNIQYF.